Below are 14 T cell receptor beta chains sequenced from a single sample in a study of blood T cell repertoires in COVID-19. The assay was immunoSEQ multiplex PCR, and TCRdb's table has in-frame clones only and misses some. In the table there are tens of thousands of clones, about 70% of which are singletons. Sequencing input: peripheral blood. The receptors were sampled from a woman aged 60-75 years in a cohort sampled during active or convalescent COVID-19.

The genes are TRBV19 and TRBJ2-3; TRBD2 matches 13 bases. The CDR3 runs 17 residues. Germline CDR1 LNHDA, CDR2 SQIVND (reference sequence). V shed 7 bases, J shed 0 bases, and the junction held 7 bases outside the gene matches. In nucleotides, the CDR3 is TGTGCCAGTACCCCGGGACTAGCGGGGAGTAGCACAGATACGCAGTATTTT. This sequence encodes CASTPGLAGSSTDTQYF. Variable domain in full (rest from reference TRBV19 and TRBJ2-3): DGGITQSPKYLFRKEGQNVTLSCEQNLNHDAMYWYRQDPGQGLRLIYYSQIVNDFQKGDIAEGYSVSREKKESFPLTVTSAQKNPTAFYLCASTPGLAGSSTDTQYFGPGTRLTVL.

The chain combines TRBV29-1 with TRBJ1-2; 9 nucleotides align to TRBD1. The ends lost 6 bases at V and 8 bases at J; junction bases unmatched: 10. The CDR3 has 13 residues. The V gene's germline CDR1 is SQVTM and CDR2 ANQGSEA. The DNA of the CDR3 is TGCAGCGTCACACGTACAGGGGGCGAGGGCTACACCTTC. As protein: CSVTRTGGEGYTF.

Only a few counts were recorded for this clone. The chain employs TRBV18 and TRBJ1-1, with 10 bases aligning to TRBD1. Trimming took 4 bases from V and 1 from J; bases not matched to a gene: 3. The V gene's germline CDR1 is KGHSH and CDR2 LQKENI. This CDR3 contains 15 residues. The CDR3 region is CASSRQGARNTEAFF. DNA for the CDR3: TGTGCCAGCTCACGACAGGGGGCACGGAACACTGAAGCTTTCTTT.

The J gene is TRBJ1-5, the V gene TRBV4-3; D call uncertain. Trimming took 0 bases from V and 3 from J, leaving 9 bases between them. The CDR3 totals 15 residues. Germline CDR1 is LGHNA and CDR2 is YSLEER. The CDR3 region has the DNA TGCGCCAGCAGCCAAGATTGGGAGATCAATCAGCCCCAGCATTTT. Amino acids: CASSQDWEINQPQHF.

The gene calls are TRBV28 and TRBJ1-5, with a possible D match to TRBD1 (5 bases). The CDR3 sequence is 14 residues long. Trimming removed 2 bases from V and 4 bases from J, with 9 bases in between. The germline V gene encodes CDR1 MDHEN and CDR2 SYDVKM. The CDR3 reads CASSLGALNQPQHF. Written as DNA, the CDR3 is TGTGCCAGCAGTTTAGGGGCTCTTAATCAGCCCCAGCATTTT. Looking up the rest from reference TRBV28 and TRBJ1-5 gives the full variable domain: DVKVTQSSRYLVKRTGEKVFLECVQDMDHENMFWYRQDPGLGLRLIYFSYDVKMKEKGDIPEGYSVSREKKERFSLILESASTNQTSMYLCASSLGALNQPQHFGDGTRLSIL.

V usage is TRBV5-1 and J usage is TRBJ2-1; 12 bases align to TRBD2. J gave up 3 bases and V 2 bases, and 6 bases lay outside the gene matches. The CDR3 is 17 amino acids. In germline, CDR1 is SGHRS, CDR2 YFSETQ. CDR3 in amino acids: CASSLLAGGSLYNEQFF. DNA for the CDR3: TGCGCCAGCAGCTTACTAGCGGGGGGCTCTCTCTACAATGAGCAGTTCTTC.

The J gene is TRBJ1-1, the V gene TRBV2, with 7 positions matching TRBD1. The CDR3 is 14 amino acids. The junction had 4 bases not matched to a gene; V was cut back by 3 bases and J by 3 bases. Looked up from germline, CDR1 is SNHLY and CDR2 is FYNNEI. The CDR3 DNA reads TGTGCCAGCAGTGACAACAGGGGCCACACTGAAGCTTTCTTT. Translated, it gives CASSDNRGHTEAFF.

The rearrangement links TRBV7-2 to TRBJ2-1, with 11 bases fitting TRBD2. The V segment lost 1 base and the J segment 0 bases; nucleotides outside the gene matches: 5. The germline V gene encodes CDR1 SGHTA and CDR2 FQGNSA. The length of the CDR3 is 18 residues. The CDR3 sequence is CASSLVASGGPSYNEQFF. CDR3 sequence (DNA): TGTGCCAGCAGCTTAGTTGCTAGCGGGGGGCCCTCCTACAATGAGCAGTTCTTC. Drawing the rest from reference TRBV7-2 and TRBJ2-1, the complete variable domain is GAGVSQSPSNKVTEKGKDVELRCDPISGHTALYWYRQSLGQGLEFLIYFQGNSAPDKSGLPSDRFSAERTGGSVSTLTIQRTQQEDSAVYLCASSLVASGGPSYNEQFFGPGTRLTVL.

The gene calls are TRBV15 and TRBJ1-2; D is uncertain. The CDR3 loop spans 15 amino acids. The germline CDR1 and CDR2 sequences are LNHNV and YYDKDF (reference sequence). With 3 bases removed from V and 6 bases from J, the gap between germline ends came to 17 bases. CDR3 in amino acids: CATSSPPLGENGYTF. The CDR3 DNA sequence: TGTGCCACCAGCAGTCCGCCTTTGGGCGAGAATGGCTACACCTTC.

This rearrangement joins TRBV24-1 to TRBJ2-1; 12 nucleotides agree with TRBD1. Per the germline V gene, CDR1 is KGHDR and CDR2 is SFDVKD. The CDR3 covers 20 residues. V was clipped by 3 bases and J by 2 bases; unmatched bases: 13. DNA for the CDR3: TGTGCCACCAGTGATGCCCCGGGACAGGGGGCTTCACTTGCCTACAATGAGCAGTTCTTC. This gives the protein CATSDAPGQGASLAYNEQFF.

This clone has a count of ten or more. J is TRBJ2-7 and V is TRBV12-5; unclear D gene. Germline loops: CDR1 LGHNT, CDR2 FRNRAP. V lost 2 bases and J lost 0, with 11 bases in between. The CDR3 sequence is 15 residues long. CDR3 coding DNA: TGTGCTAGTGGTTTGTTTGGCAGTCTCTCCTACGAGCAGTACTTC. Translating it yields CASGLFGSLSYEQYF.

This clone was counted only a few times. The chain employs TRBV9 and TRBJ1-1; TRBD1 might be the D (6 bases). The germline V and J ends were trimmed by 4 bases and 3 bases, with 16 bases remaining between them. The CDR3 covers 15 residues. The germline V gene encodes CDR1 SGDLS and CDR2 YYNGEE. Here the CDR3 DNA reads TGTGCCAGCAGCTTCGCTGGGGGGGGGCACACTGAAGCTTTCTTT. Its translation is CASSFAGGGHTEAFF.

The chain carries TRBV7-2 and TRBJ1-6, with TRBD1 matching over 9 bases. The trim removed 5 bases at V and 3 bases at J, leaving 5 bases unmatched. Germline assignment: CDR1 SGHTA and CDR2 FQGNSA. The CDR3 is 16 residues long. The CDR3 nucleotides read TGTGCCAGCAGCCCCGGACAGGGGTACTATAATTCACCCCTCCACTTT. Its protein product is CASSPGQGYYNSPLHF.

The V gene is TRBV7-8, the J gene TRBJ2-7; 8 positions match TRBD1. There are 14 residues in the CDR3. Trimming took 5 bases from V and 3 from J; bases not matched to a gene: 6. Per germline, CDR1 SGHVS and CDR2 FQNEAQ. CDR3 sequence: CASSIRQGIYEQYF. The CDR3 region has the DNA TGTGCCAGCAGCATCCGACAGGGGATCTACGAGCAGTACTTC.